One TCR beta chain is described in this entry. This entry belongs to a study of blood T cell repertoires in COVID-19. V lost 6 bases and J lost 1, with 15 bases in between. The CDR3 has 15 residues. Germline V lookup: CDR1 ENHRY, CDR2 SYGVKD. TCRdb's copy holds only in-frame clones and misses some; the assay was immunoSEQ multiplex PCR. Of under 200,000 clones listed, approximately 83% are singletons. The sample was PBMCs or T cells enriched from blood (not recorded which). The chain joins TRBV10-3 to TRBJ2-5; D is perhaps TRBD1 (8 bases). This receptor was identified in a woman in her fifties or sixties who had recovered from COVID-19. The CDR3 DNA follows: TGTGCCATCAGCGAGGGAGGGACAGGCCAAGAGACCCAGTACTTC. Protein product: CAISEGGTGQETQYF.